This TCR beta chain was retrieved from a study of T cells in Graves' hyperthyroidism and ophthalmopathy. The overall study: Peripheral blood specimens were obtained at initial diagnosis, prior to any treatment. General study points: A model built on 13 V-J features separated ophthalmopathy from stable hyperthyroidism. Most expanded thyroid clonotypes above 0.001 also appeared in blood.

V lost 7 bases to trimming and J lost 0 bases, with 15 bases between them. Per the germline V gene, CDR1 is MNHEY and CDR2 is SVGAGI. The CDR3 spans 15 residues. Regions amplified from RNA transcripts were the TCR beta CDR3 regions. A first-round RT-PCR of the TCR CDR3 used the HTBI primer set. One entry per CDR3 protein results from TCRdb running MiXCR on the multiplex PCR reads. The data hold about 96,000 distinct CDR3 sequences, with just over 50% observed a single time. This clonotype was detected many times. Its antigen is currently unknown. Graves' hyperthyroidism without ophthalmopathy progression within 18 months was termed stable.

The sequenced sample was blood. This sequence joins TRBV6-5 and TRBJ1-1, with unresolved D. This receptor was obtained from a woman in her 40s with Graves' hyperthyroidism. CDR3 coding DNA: TGTGCCAGCACTGGAACACAGATCATGAACACTGAAGCTTTCTTT. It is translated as CASTGTQIMNTEAFF.